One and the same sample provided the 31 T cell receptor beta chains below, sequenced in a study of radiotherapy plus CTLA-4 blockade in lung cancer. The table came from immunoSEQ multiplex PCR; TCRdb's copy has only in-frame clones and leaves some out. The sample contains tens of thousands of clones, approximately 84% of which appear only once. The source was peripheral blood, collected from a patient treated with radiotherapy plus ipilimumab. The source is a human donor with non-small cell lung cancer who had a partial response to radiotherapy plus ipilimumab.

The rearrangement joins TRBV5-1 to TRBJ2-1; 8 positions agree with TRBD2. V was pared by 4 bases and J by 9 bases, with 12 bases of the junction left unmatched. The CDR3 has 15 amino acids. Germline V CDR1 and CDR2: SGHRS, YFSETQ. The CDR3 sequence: CASSGGAGVVSEQFF. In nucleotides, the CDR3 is TGCGCCAGCAGCGGTGGAGCGGGAGTAGTGAGTGAGCAGTTCTTC.

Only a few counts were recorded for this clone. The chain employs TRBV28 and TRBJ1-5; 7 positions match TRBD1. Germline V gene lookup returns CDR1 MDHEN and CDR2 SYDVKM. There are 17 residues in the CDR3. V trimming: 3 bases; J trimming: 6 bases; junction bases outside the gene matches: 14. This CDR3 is CASSFFATGSEAQPQHF. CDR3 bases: TGTGCCAGCAGTTTTTTTGCGACAGGGTCGGAAGCTCAGCCCCAGCATTTT.

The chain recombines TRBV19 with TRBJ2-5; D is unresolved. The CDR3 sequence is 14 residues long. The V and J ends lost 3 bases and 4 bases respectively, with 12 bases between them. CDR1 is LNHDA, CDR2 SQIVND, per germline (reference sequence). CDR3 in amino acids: CASSMGSSAETQYF. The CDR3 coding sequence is TGTGCCAGTAGTATGGGCAGTTCGGCAGAGACCCAGTACTTC.

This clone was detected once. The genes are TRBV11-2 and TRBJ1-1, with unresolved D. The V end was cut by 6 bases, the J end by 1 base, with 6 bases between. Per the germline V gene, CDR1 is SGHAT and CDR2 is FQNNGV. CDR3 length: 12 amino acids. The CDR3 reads CASRLANTEAFF. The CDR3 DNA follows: TGTGCCAGCAGGCTGGCGAACACTGAAGCTTTCTTT.

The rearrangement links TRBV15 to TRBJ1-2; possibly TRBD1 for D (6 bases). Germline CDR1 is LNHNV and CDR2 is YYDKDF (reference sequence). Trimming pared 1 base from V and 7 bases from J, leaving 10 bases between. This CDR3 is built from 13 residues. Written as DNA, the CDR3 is TGTGCCACCAGCAGAGCGGACAGCTCTGGCTACACCTTC. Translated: CATSRADSSGYTF. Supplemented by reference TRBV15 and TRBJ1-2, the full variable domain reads DAMVIQNPRYQVTQFGKPVTLSCSQTLNHNVMYWYQQKSSQAPKLLFHYYDKDFNNEADTPDNFQSRRPNTSFCFLDIRSPGLGDTAMYLCATSRADSSGYTFGSGTRLTVV.

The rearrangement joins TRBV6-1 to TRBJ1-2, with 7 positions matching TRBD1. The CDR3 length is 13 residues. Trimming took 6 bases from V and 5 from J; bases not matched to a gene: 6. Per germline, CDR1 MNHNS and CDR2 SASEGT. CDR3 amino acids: CASRDRRLYGYTF. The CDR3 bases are TGTGCCAGCAGGGACAGGAGACTGTATGGCTACACCTTC.

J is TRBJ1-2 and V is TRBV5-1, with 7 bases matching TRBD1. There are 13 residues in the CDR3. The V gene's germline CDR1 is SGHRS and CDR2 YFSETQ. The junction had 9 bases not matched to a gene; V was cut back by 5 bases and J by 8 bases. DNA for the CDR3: TGCGCCAGCAGTTCAACAGGGGCGGGAGGCTACACCTTC. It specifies CASSSTGAGGYTF.

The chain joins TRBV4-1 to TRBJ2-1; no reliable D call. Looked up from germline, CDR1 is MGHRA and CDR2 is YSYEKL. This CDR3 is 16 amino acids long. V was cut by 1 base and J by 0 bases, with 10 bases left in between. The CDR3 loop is CASSQVNSPSYNEQFF. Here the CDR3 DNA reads TGCGCCAGCAGCCAAGTAAACAGTCCCTCCTACAATGAGCAGTTCTTC.

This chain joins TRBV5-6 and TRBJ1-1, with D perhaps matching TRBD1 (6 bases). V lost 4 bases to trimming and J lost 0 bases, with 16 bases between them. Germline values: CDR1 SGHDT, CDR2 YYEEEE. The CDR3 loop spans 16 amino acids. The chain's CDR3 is CASSRRPGALNTEAFF. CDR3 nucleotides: TGTGCCAGCAGCCGCCGGCCAGGGGCCTTGAACACTGAAGCTTTCTTT. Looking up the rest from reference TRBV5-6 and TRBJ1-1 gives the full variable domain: DAGVTQSPTHLIKTRGQQVTLRCSPKSGHDTVSWYQQALGQGPQFIFQYYEEEERQRGNFPDRFSGHQFPNYSSELNVNALLLGDSALYLCASSRRPGALNTEAFFGQGTRLTVV.

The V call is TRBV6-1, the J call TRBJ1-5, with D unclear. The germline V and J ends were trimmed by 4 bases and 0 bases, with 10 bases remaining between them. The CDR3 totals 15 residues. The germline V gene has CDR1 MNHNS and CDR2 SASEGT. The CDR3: CASSASRVSNQPQHF. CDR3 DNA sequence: TGTGCCAGCAGTGCAAGCCGGGTTAGCAATCAGCCCCAGCATTTT.

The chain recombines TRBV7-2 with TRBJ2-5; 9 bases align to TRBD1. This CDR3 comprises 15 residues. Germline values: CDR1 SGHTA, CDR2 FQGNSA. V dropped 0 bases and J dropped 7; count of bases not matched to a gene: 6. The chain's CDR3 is CASSLAGQGSVTQYF. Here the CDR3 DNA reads TGTGCCAGCAGCTTAGCGGGACAGGGTAGTGTGACCCAGTACTTC.

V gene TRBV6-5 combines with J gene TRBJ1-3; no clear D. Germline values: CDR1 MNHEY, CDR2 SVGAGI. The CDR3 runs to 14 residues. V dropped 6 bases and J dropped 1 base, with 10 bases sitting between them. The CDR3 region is CASRDRVSGNTIYF. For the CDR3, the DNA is TGTGCCAGCAGAGATCGGGTATCTGGAAACACCATATATTTT.

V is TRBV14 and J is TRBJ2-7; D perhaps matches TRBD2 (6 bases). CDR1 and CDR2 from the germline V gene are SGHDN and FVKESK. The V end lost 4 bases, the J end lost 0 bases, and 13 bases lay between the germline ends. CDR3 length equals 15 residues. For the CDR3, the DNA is TGTGCCAGCAGCCGGTCGGCGGGGTCCTCCTACGAGCAGTACTTC. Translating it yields CASSRSAGSSYEQYF.

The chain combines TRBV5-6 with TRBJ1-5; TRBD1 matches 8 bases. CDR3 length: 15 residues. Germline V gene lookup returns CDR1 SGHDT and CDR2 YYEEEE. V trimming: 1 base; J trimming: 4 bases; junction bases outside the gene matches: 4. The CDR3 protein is CASSLRQGANQPQHF. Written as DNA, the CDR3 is TGTGCCAGCAGCTTGAGGCAGGGGGCTAATCAGCCCCAGCATTTT.

CDR3 nucleotides: TGTGCCAGCAGGATGGACAGGGGGGGCACAGATACGCAGTATTTT. This codes for CASRMDRGGTDTQYF. The genes are TRBV6-5 and TRBJ2-3; 10 bases agree with TRBD1. The CDR3 has 15 amino acids. Germline V CDR1 and CDR2: MNHEY, SVGAGI. Trimming cost V 6 bases and J 1 base; bases outside gene matches: 4.

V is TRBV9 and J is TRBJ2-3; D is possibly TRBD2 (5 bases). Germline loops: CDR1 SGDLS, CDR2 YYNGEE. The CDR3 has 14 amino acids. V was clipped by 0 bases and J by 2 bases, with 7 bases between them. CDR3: CASSVGADTDTQYF. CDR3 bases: TGTGCCAGCAGCGTAGGAGCGGACACAGATACGCAGTATTTT.

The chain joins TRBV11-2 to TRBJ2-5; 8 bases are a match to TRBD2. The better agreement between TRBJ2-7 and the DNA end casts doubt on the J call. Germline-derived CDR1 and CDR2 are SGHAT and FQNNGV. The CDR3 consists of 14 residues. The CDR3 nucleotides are TGTGCCAGCAGCCCCTCGGGACTAGCCTACGAGCAGTACTTC. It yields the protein CASSPSGLAYEQYF.

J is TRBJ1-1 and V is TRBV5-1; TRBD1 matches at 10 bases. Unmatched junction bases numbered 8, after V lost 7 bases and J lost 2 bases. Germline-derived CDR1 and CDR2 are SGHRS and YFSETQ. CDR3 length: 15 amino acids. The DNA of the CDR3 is TGCGCCAGCCGTCGGGACAGGGGAGGAAACACTGAAGCTTTCTTT. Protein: CASRRDRGGNTEAFF.

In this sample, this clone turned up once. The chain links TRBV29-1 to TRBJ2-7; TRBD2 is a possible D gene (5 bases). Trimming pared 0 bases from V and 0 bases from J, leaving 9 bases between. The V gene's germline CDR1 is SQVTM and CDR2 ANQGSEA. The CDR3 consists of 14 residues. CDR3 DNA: TGCAGCGTTGAAGATATGACTACCTCCTACGAGCAGTACTTC. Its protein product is CSVEDMTTSYEQYF.

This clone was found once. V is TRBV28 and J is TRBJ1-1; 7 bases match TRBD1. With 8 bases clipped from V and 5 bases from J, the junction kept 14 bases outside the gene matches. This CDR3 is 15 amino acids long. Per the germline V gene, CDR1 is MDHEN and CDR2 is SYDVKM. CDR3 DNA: TGTGCCAGCTCGGTCTCTAGGACAGGAGGAACTGAAGCTTTCTTT. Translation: CASSVSRTGGTEAFF.

The CDR3: CASSNGQGAGETQYF. CDR3 nucleotides: TGTGCCAGCAGTAATGGACAGGGGGCGGGTGAGACCCAGTACTTC. The chain employs TRBV6-1 and TRBJ2-5, with 11 bases identical to TRBD1. From germline, CDR1 is MNHNS and CDR2 SASEGT. V trimming: 5 bases; J trimming: 5 bases; junction bases outside the gene matches: 7. The CDR3 extends over 15 amino acids.

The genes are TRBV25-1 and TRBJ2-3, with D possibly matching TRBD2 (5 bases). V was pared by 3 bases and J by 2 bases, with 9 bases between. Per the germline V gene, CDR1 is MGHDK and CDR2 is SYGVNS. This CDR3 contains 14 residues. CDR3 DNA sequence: TGTGCCAGCAGTGAGAGGGATCCCACAGATACGCAGTATTTT. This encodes CASSERDPTDTQYF.

CDR3 DNA: TGTGCCAGCAGCCCTTCCACCGGGACTAGCGGGAGGGCCTCAGATACGCAGTATTTT. Residues: CASSPSTGTSGRASDTQYF. The chain employs TRBV9 and TRBJ2-3, with TRBD2 matching over 16 bases. The CDR3 sequence is 19 residues long. The V and J ends lost 4 bases and 4 bases, in that order; junction bases with no gene match: 12. Per the germline V gene, CDR1 is SGDLS and CDR2 is YYNGEE.

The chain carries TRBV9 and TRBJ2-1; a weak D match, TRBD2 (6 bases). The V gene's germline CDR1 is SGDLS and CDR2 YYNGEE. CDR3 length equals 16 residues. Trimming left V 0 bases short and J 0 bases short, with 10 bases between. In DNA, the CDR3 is TGTGCCAGCAGCGTAGAAGCGACTAGCTCCTACAATGAGCAGTTCTTC. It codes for CASSVEATSSYNEQFF.

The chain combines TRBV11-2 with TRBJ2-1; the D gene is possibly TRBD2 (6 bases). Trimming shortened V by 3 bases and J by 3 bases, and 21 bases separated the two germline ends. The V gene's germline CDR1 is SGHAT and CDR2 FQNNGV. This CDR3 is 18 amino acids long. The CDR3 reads CASSLQYTRAGIYNEQFF. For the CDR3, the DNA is TGTGCCAGCAGCTTGCAATACACAAGGGCGGGAATCTACAATGAGCAGTTCTTC.

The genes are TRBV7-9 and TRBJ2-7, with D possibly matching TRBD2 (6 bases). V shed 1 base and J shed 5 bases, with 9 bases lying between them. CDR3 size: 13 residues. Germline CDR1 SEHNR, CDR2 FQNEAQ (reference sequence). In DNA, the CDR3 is TGTGCCAGCAGCTTAGGGGGGGTCAACGAGCAGTACGTC. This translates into CASSLGGVNEQYV.

The CDR3 protein is CASSPIATDTQYF. CDR3 nucleotide sequence: TGTGCCAGCTCCCCTATAGCAACAGATACGCAGTATTTT. The rearrangement links TRBV18 to TRBJ2-3; no definite D call. The germline V gene has CDR1 KGHSH and CDR2 LQKENI. V gave up 6 bases and J gave up 3 bases, with 10 bases separating them. The CDR3 is 13 amino acids.

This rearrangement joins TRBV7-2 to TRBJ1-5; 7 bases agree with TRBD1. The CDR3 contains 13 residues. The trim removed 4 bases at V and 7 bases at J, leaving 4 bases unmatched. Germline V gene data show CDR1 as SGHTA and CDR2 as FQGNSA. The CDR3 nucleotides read TGTGCCAGCAGCTGGGACAGCGGCCAGCCCCAGCATTTT. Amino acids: CASSWDSGQPQHF.

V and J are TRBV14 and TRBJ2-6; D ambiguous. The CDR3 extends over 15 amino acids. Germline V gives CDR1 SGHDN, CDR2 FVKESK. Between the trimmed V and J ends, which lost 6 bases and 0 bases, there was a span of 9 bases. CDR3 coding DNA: TGTGCCAGCAGTGCACGCGGCTCTGGGGCCAACGTCCTGACTTTC. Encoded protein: CASSARGSGANVLTF.

The CDR3 coding sequence is TGCGCCAGCAGCAGGGGACTAGCGGAGACCACAGATACGCAGTATTTT. This encodes CASSRGLAETTDTQYF. The chain links TRBV5-1 to TRBJ2-3; 11 bases match TRBD2. CDR3 length: 16 residues. CDR1 is SGHRS and CDR2 is YFSETQ in the germline V gene. The V segment lost 4 bases and the J segment 2 bases; nucleotides outside the gene matches: 6.

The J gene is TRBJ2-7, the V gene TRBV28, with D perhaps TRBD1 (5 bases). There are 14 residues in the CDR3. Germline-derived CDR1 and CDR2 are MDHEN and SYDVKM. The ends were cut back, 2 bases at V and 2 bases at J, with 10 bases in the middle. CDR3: CASSLVGHPYEQYV. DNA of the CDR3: TGTGCCAGCAGTTTAGTCGGACATCCCTACGAGCAGTACGTC.